The clone carrying this T cell receptor (beta chain) has just a few counts. Antigen unknown. The entry originates in a study of response to subunit inactivated influenza vaccine. Findings of the study overall: The authors proposed limited new T cell recruitment per seasonal influenza vaccination.

The V end lost 5 bases, the J end lost 2 bases, and 14 bases lay between the germline ends. This CDR3 spans 14 amino acids. Germline loops: CDR1 SGHRS, CDR2 YFSETQ. TCRdb re-analysed the RT-PCR reads in MiXCR, keeping a single row per CDR3 protein. The table includes around 530,000 distinct CDR3 sequences, approximately 15% detected once. This specimen consisted of CD4+ T cells sorted from PBMCs, obtained roughly 24 months after vaccination. The J gene is TRBJ2-7, the V gene TRBV5-1; D call uncertain. The receptor comes from a man aged 45 to 75 who received an inactivated influenza vaccine. The chain's CDR3 is CASRIQSVTYEQYF. As DNA, the CDR3 is TGCGCCAGCAGGATCCAGTCGGTTACCTACGAGCAGTACTTC.